This TCR beta chain came from a study of blood T cell repertoires in COVID-19. From germline, CDR1 is KGHSH and CDR2 LQKENI. Germline trimming cut 1 base from V and 5 bases from J; bases unmatched to any gene: 9. The length of the CDR3 is 16 residues. In the original workflow: Amplifying reference gene primers gave estimates of nucleated cell counts. Assay used: immunoSEQ multiplex PCR; TCRdb lists only in-frame clones, some missing. V, J and clone size are those of that table, while D and trimming were read from the DNA. Found here are about 270,000 clones, 80% to 90% of them singletons; the top ten hold 2% to 3%.

The V gene is TRBV18, the J gene TRBJ2-7; TRBD1 matches 9 bases. This sequence originates from a woman younger than 30 who had recovered from COVID-19. Sample: PBMCs or T cells enriched from blood (not recorded which). CDR3 sequence (DNA): TGTGCCAGCTCACCACTGGGTGACAGGGGGTCCCACGAGCAGTACTTC. Translating it yields CASSPLGDRGSHEQYF.